This note documents a single TCR beta chain sequence. This specimen belongs to a study of CD8 T cells in Susac syndrome. Germline loops: CDR1 SNHLY, CDR2 FYNNEI. V was trimmed by 6 bases and J by 4 bases, leaving 12 bases between them. The CDR3 spans 14 residues. RNA, at roughly 0.45 to 1 ug, was reverse transcribed with random hexamers. Amplification of TCR beta CDR3 was carried out by immunoSEQ multiplex PCR, which covered 54 Vbeta and 13 Jbeta segments. From the immunoSEQ multiplex PCR reads, TCRdb called clonotypes with MiXCR, one entry per CDR3 protein. The sample includes a few hundred thousand distinct CDR3 sequences, around 93% of them seen just once.

Sequencing was done on a sample of CD4+ T cells from PBMCs. The chain carries TRBV2 and TRBJ2-2; no reliable D call. This TCR was sampled from a human donor with multiple sclerosis. The CDR3, as DNA: TGTGCCAGCAGGAACGACATGTCCACCGGGGAGCTGTTTTTT. This gives the protein CASRNDMSTGELFF.